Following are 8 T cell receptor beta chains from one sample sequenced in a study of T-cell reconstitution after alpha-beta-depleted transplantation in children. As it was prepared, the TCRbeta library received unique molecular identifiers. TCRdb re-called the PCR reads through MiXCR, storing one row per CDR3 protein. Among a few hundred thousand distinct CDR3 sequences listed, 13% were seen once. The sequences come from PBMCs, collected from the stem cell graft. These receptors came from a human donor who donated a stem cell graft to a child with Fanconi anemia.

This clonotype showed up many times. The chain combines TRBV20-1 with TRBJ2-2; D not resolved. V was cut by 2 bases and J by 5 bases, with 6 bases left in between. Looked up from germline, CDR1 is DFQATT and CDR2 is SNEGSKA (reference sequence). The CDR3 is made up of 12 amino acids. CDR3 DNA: TGCAGTGCTAGAAAGACTACCGGGGAGCTGTTTTTT. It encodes CSARKTTGELFF.

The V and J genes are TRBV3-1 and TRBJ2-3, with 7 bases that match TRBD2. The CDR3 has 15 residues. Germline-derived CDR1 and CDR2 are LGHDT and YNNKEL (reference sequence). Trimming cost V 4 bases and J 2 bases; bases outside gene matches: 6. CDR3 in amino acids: CASSPSSGFTDTQYF. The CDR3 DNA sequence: TGTGCCAGCAGCCCCTCTAGCGGTTTCACAGATACGCAGTATTTT.

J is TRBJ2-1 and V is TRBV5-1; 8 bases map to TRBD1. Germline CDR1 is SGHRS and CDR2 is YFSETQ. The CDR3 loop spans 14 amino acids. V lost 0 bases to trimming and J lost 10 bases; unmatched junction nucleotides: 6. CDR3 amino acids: CASSLGLRQGEQFF. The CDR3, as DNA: TGCGCCAGCAGCTTGGGACTCAGACAGGGGGAGCAGTTCTTC.

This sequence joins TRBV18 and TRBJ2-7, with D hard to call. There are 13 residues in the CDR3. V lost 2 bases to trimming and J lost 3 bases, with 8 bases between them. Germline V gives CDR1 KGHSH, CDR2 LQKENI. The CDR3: CASSPYGDYEQYF. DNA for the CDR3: TGTGCCAGCTCACCATATGGGGACTACGAGCAGTACTTC. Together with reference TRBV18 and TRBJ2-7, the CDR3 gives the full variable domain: NAGVMQNPRHLVRRRGQEARLRCSPMKGHSHVYWYRQLPEEGLKFMVYLQKENIIDESGMPKERFSAEFPKEGPSILRIQQVVRGDSAAYFCASSPYGDYEQYFGPGTRLTVT.

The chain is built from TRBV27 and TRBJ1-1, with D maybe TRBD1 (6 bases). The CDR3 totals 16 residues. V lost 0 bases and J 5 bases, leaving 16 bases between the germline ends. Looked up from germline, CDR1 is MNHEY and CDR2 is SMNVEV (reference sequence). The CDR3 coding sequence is TGTGCCAGCAGTTTATCGTCTGTCGGCAGGGGAACTGAAGCTTTCTTT. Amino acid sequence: CASSLSSVGRGTEAFF.

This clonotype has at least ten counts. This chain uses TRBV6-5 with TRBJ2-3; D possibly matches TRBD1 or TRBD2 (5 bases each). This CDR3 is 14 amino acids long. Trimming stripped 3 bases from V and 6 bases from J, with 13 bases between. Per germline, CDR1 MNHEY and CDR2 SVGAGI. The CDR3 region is CASSYFEGHDTQYF. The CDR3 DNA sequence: TGTGCCAGCAGTTATTTTGAGGGGCATGATACGCAGTATTTT.

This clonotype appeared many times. This chain's CDR3 is CASSGPASGPQETQYF. As DNA, the CDR3 is TGTGCCAGCAGCGGACCTGCTAGCGGGCCTCAAGAGACCCAGTACTTC. The chain has TRBV6-2 or TRBV6-3 and TRBJ2-5; 8 bases align to TRBD2. The CDR3 is 16 amino acids. Germline-derived CDR1 and CDR2 are MNHEY and SVGEGT. The V and J ends lost 6 bases and 2 bases, in that order; junction bases with no gene match: 11.

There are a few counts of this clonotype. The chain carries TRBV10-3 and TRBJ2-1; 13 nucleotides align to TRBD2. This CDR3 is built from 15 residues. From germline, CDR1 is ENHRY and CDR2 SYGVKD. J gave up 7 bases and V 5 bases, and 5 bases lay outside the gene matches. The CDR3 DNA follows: TGTGCCATCAGTCAGACTAGCGGGGGGTTGAATGAGCAGTTCTTC. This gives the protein CAISQTSGGLNEQFF.